The 21 T cell receptor beta chains below come from one sample, sequenced in a study of beta chain features in type 1 diabetes. Every bit of the isolated RNA underwent reverse transcription, so sequencing read expressed TCRB transcripts. Sequencing was performed with immunoSEQ multiplex PCR; in TCRdb, only in-frame clones are kept and a portion is missing. The data show around 500,000 clones, with about an eighth seen just once and over 0.035% held by the top ten. The sequenced sample was naive CD4+ T cells from blood. All receptors derive from a woman under 30 in good health.

This clone has just a few counts. V usage is TRBV5-1 and J usage is TRBJ2-4; D is unclear. CDR3 size: 15 residues. Trimming took off 4 bases at V and 6 bases at J, with 17 bases between the two ends. Germline V gene data show CDR1 as SGHRS and CDR2 as YFSETQ. CDR3 in amino acids: CASSTLPVMGNIQYF. The CDR3 region has the DNA TGCGCCAGCAGCACCCTGCCAGTGATGGGAAACATTCAGTACTTC.

This chain connects TRBV6-6 to TRBJ2-1; D is unclear. Trimming took 9 bases from V and 3 from J, leaving 12 bases between them. The CDR3 is 13 amino acids. Germline loops: CDR1 MNHNY, CDR2 SVGAGI (reference sequence). Here the CDR3 reads CASYRADYNEQFF. The CDR3 DNA reads as TGTGCCAGTTATCGGGCCGACTACAATGAGCAGTTCTTC.

V usage is TRBV10-3 and J usage is TRBJ2-5; 10 nucleotides line up with TRBD1. The length of the CDR3 is 16 residues. In germline, CDR1 is ENHRY, CDR2 SYGVKD. V trimming: 4 bases; J trimming: 2 bases; junction bases outside the gene matches: 7. The CDR3 DNA is TGTGCCATCAGTGCAGGGGACAGGGGTGGACAAGAGACCCAGTACTTC. Protein product: CAISAGDRGGQETQYF.

The chain carries TRBV4-3 and TRBJ1-2, with TRBD1 identical over 7 bases. V shed 1 base, J shed 5 bases, and the junction held 10 bases outside the gene matches. The germline CDR1 and CDR2 sequences are LGHNA and YSLEER. The CDR3 runs to 16 residues. CDR3 protein: CASSQGMTGTRYGYTF. The CDR3 bases are TGCGCCAGCAGCCAAGGAATGACAGGGACACGGTATGGCTACACCTTC.

At least ten counts were recorded for this clone. This rearrangement joins TRBV11-1 to TRBJ2-3; D is ambiguous. V gave up 4 bases and J gave up 6 bases, with 5 bases separating them. The CDR3 contains 11 residues. The germline V gene encodes CDR1 SGHAT and CDR2 FQDESV (reference sequence). CDR3 sequence reads: CASSSFDTQYF. DNA of the CDR3: TGTGCCAGCAGCTCATTTGATACGCAGTATTTT. The full variable domain, completed using reference TRBV11-1 and TRBJ2-3, is EAEVAQSPRYKITEKSQAVAFWCDPISGHATLYWYRQILGQGPELLVQFQDESVVDDSQLPKDRFSAERLKGVDSTLKIQPAELGDSAMYLCASSSFDTQYFGPGTRLTVL.

This clone turned up a few times. The chain combines TRBV25-1 with TRBJ2-4; no reliable D call. The CDR3 covers 12 residues. With 4 bases removed from V and 11 bases from J, the gap between germline ends came to 12 bases. Germline V lookup: CDR1 MGHDK, CDR2 SYGVNS. CDR3 sequence: CASSGPYRFQYF. CDR3 nucleotides: TGTGCCAGCAGTGGCCCCTATAGATTTCAGTACTTC.

This clone was seen a handful of times. The rearrangement joins TRBV7-2 to TRBJ2-1, with D hard to call. Deletions cut 1 base from V and 9 bases from J, with 13 bases between. CDR3 length: 14 amino acids. The germline CDR1 and CDR2 sequences are SGHTA and FQGNSA. The DNA of the CDR3 is TGTGCCAGCAGCTTAGGAGGTAGCTTGGTTGAGCAGTTCTTC. It encodes CASSLGGSLVEQFF.

This clone was counted between two and nine times. The chain couples TRBV18 to TRBJ1-1; possibly TRBD1 for D (5 bases). The CDR3 has 11 amino acids. Trimming removed 7 bases at V and 6 bases at J, with 9 bases between. In germline, CDR1 is KGHSH, CDR2 LQKENI. CDR3 bases: TGTGCCAGCTTCCAACAGGCTGAAGCTTTCTTT. Amino acid sequence: CASFQQAEAFF.

DNA for the CDR3: TGTGCCTGGAATCTCGGACTAGCGGGAGGTGAGCAGTTCTTC. Residues: CAWNLGLAGGEQFF. The V and J genes are TRBV30 and TRBJ2-1; TRBD2 matches 14 bases. Trimming cost V 4 bases and J 9 bases; bases outside gene matches: 5. CDR1 is GTSNPN and CDR2 is SVGIG in the germline V gene (reference sequence). The CDR3 loop spans 14 amino acids.

The chain couples TRBV6-6 to TRBJ2-3; the match to TRBD1 covers 8 bases. The J segment lost 5 bases and the V segment lost 8 bases, leaving 12 bases of the junction unmatched. The V gene's germline CDR1 is MNHNY and CDR2 SVGAGI (reference sequence). CDR3 size: 15 residues. The DNA of the CDR3 is TGTGCCAGCCAAATAGGACAGGGAAGAAGAGATACGCAGTATTTT. Protein: CASQIGQGRRDTQYF.

In this sample, this clone turned up a few times. The rearrangement uses TRBV11-3 and TRBJ2-5; TRBD1 agrees at 12 bases. CDR1 and CDR2 from the germline V gene are SGHNT and YENEEA. V lost 7 bases and J lost 7; bases outside the gene matches: 13. CDR3 size: 16 residues. CDR3 bases: TGTGCCAGCACTACTGGGACAGGGGGCCGTCGGGGGACCCAGTACTTC. As protein: CASTTGTGGRRGTQYF.

This chain joins TRBV11-3 and TRBJ2-7; no clear D. Germline V CDR1 and CDR2: SGHNT, YENEEA. Trimming stripped 1 base from V and 0 bases from J, with 4 bases between. The CDR3 is 13 residues long. Written as DNA, the CDR3 is TGTGCCAGCAGCTTAGGCAGCTCCTACGAGCAGTACGTC. Its translation: CASSLGSSYEQYV.

This clone was seen only a few times. This chain uses TRBV4-2 with TRBJ1-3; D remains unclear. V gave up 0 bases and J gave up 0 bases, with 9 bases separating them. CDR3 length: 16 amino acids. CDR1 and CDR2 (germline): LGHNA, YNFKEQ. The CDR3 sequence: CASSQDIGPSGNTIYF. CDR3 bases: TGTGCCAGCAGCCAAGATATAGGGCCCTCTGGAAACACCATATATTTT.

This clone was observed a handful of times. The CDR3 region is CASSGRTGAETQYF. In nucleotides, the CDR3 is TGCGCCAGCAGCGGAAGGACAGGGGCGGAGACCCAGTACTTC. V and J are TRBV5-1 and TRBJ2-5, with 9 bases aligning to TRBD1. The ends lost 4 bases at V and 5 bases at J; junction bases unmatched: 6. Germline CDR1 is SGHRS and CDR2 is YFSETQ. This CDR3 comprises 14 residues.

The V and J genes are TRBV7-2 and TRBJ1-5, with 10 bases identical to TRBD1. The CDR3 covers 12 residues. From germline, CDR1 is SGHTA and CDR2 FQGNSA. Trimming took 11 bases from V and 11 from J; bases not matched to a gene: 9. CDR3 in amino acids: CAVGQGGMTQHF. The CDR3 DNA sequence: TGTGCCGTAGGACAGGGGGGAATGACCCAGCATTTT.

The genes are TRBV29-1 and TRBJ1-1; D is unresolved. Germline V gene data show CDR1 as SQVTM and CDR2 as ANQGSEA. The CDR3 sequence is 16 residues long. Trimming cost V 8 bases and J 4 bases, with 26 bases left between them. CDR3 nucleotide sequence: TGCAGCCCTCCAGTGGGCGCCGGGAAGTTACTCACTGAAGCTTTCTTT. Its translation: CSPPVGAGKLLTEAFF.

This clone was seen a handful of times. The chain is built from TRBV4-2 and TRBJ1-1, with TRBD1 as a possible D gene (6 bases). The V end was cut by 0 bases, the J end by 9 bases, with 11 bases between. Germline V gene data show CDR1 as LGHNA and CDR2 as YNFKEQ. The CDR3 covers 13 residues. The CDR3 loop reads CASSQDFQGQAFF. CDR3 in DNA: TGTGCCAGCAGCCAAGATTTCCAGGGGCAAGCTTTCTTT.

This clone was found a few times. This chain uses TRBV7-9 with TRBJ2-3; D uncertain. CDR3 size: 14 residues. Germline assignment: CDR1 SEHNR and CDR2 FQNEAQ (reference sequence). V lost 5 bases to trimming and J lost 3 bases, with 12 bases between them. This CDR3 reads CASSRVLTTDTQYF. CDR3 sequence (DNA): TGTGCCAGCAGCCGAGTGCTTACGACAGATACGCAGTATTTT.

V is TRBV30 and J is TRBJ2-2; the D gene is possibly TRBD2 (5 bases). Germline CDR1 reads GTSNPN; CDR2 reads SVGIG (reference sequence). The CDR3 is made up of 13 amino acids. V was clipped by 5 bases and J by 6 bases, with 13 bases between them. The CDR3 coding sequence is TGTGCCTGGGGAGGTCGACTATCCGGGGAGCTGTTTTTT. Its translation: CAWGGRLSGELFF.

This clone has more than one count but fewer than ten. The chain couples TRBV6-5 to TRBJ2-4; 8 nucleotides match TRBD1. This CDR3 spans 15 amino acids. V trimming: 1 base; J trimming: 10 bases; junction bases outside the gene matches: 9. CDR1 and CDR2 from the germline V gene are MNHEY and SVGAGI. Here the CDR3 reads CASSYYRQGTSIQYF. The DNA for the CDR3 is TGTGCCAGCAGTTACTATAGACAGGGGACCTCTATTCAGTACTTC.

The V gene is TRBV30, the J gene TRBJ2-4; 8 bases fit TRBD1. The V gene end was trimmed by 5 bases and the J gene end by 5 bases; junction bases not matched to a gene: 8. Per the germline V gene, CDR1 is GTSNPN and CDR2 is SVGIG (reference sequence). The CDR3 has 14 residues. The CDR3 bases are TGTGCCTGGGGCCGGACAGGGATGCAAAACATTCAGTACTTC. The encoded protein is CAWGRTGMQNIQYF.